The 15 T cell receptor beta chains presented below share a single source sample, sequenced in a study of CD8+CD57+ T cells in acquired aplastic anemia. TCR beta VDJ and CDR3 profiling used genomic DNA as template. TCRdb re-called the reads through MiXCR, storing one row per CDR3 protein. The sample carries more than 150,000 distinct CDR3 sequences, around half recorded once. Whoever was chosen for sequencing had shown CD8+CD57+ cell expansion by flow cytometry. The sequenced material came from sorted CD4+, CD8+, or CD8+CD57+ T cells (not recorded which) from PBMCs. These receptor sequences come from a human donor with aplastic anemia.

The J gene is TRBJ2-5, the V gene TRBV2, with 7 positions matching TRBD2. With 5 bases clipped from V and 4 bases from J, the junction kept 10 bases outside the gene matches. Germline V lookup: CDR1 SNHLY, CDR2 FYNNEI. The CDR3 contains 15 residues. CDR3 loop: CASSLSSGRIETQYF. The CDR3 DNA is TGTGCCAGCAGTCTTTCGTCCGGGAGGATAGAGACCCAGTACTTC.

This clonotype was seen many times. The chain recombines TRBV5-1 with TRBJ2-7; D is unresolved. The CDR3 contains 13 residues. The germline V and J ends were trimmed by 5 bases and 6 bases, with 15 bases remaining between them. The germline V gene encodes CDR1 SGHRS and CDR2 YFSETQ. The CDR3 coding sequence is TGCGCCAGCAGTAGGTCCCCATCGGGCGAGCAGTACTTC. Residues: CASSRSPSGEQYF.

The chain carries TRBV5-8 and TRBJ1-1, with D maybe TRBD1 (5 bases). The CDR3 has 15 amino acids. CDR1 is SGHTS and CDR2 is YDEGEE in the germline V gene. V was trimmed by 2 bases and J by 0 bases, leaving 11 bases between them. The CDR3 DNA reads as TGTGCCAGCAGCTTCTCAATGGGGCTGAACACTGAAGCTTTCTTT. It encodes CASSFSMGLNTEAFF.

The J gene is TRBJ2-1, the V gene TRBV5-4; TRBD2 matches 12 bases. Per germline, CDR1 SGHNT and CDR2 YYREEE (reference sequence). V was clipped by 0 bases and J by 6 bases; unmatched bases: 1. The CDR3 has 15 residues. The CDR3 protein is CASSLGTSGTNEQFF. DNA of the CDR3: TGTGCCAGCAGCTTGGGGACTAGCGGGACCAATGAGCAGTTCTTC.

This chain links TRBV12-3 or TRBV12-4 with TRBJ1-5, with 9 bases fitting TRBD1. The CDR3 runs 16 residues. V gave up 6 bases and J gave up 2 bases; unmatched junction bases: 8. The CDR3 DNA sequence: TGTGCCAGCAGCCCTCAGGGACAGGGAGGCAATCAGCCCCAGCATTTT. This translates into CASSPQGQGGNQPQHF.

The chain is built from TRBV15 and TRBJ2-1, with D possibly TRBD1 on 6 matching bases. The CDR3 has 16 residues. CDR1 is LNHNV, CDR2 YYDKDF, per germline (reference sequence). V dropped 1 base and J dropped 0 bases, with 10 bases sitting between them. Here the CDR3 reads CATSRGSDSSYNEQFF. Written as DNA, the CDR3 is TGTGCCACCAGCAGAGGGTCGGACAGCTCCTACAATGAGCAGTTCTTC.

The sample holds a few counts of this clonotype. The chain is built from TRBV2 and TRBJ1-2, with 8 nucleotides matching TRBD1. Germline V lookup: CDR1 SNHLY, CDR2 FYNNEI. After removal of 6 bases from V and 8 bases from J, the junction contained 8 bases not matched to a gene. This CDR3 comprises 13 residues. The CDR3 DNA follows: TGTGCCAGCAGCCCGGGACAGGCGAGAGGCTACACCTTC. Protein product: CASSPGQARGYTF.

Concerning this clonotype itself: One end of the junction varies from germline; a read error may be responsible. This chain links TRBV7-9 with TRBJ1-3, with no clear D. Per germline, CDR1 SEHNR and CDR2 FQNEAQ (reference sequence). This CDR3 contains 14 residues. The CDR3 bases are TGTGTCAGCAGCATGAGCGGCAGCACAAACACCATATATTTT. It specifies CVSSMSGSTNTIYF.

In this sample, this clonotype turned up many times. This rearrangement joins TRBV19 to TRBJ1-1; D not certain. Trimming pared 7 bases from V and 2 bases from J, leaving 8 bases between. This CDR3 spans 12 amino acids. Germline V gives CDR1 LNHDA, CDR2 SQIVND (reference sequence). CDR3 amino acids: CASNSGNTEAFF. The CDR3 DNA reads TGTGCCAGTAATAGCGGCAACACTGAAGCTTTCTTT. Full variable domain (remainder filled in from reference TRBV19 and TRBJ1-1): DGGITQSPKYLFRKEGQNVTLSCEQNLNHDAMYWYRQDPGQGLRLIYYSQIVNDFQKGDIAEGYSVSREKKESFPLTVTSAQKNPTAFYLCASNSGNTEAFFGQGTRLTVV.

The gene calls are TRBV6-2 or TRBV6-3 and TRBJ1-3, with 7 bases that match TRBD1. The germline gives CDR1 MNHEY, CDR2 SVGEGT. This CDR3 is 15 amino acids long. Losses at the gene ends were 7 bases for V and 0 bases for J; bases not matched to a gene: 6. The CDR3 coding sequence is TGTGCCAGCACTCGGTCAGGGGGCTCTGGAAACACCATATATTTT. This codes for CASTRSGGSGNTIYF.

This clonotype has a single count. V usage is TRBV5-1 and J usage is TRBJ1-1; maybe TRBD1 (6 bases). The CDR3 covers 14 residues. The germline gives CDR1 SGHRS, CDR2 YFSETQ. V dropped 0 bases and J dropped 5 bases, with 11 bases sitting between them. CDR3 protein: CASSLAGVSTEAFF. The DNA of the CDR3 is TGCGCCAGCAGCTTGGCAGGGGTCTCGACTGAAGCTTTCTTT.

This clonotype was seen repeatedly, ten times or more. CDR3 amino acids: CSVPGTGQETQYF. The CDR3 nucleotides read TGCAGCGTACCCGGGACAGGGCAGGAGACCCAGTACTTC. The chain is built from TRBV29-1 and TRBJ2-5, with 9 bases matching TRBD1. Losses at the gene ends were 6 bases for V and 5 bases for J; bases not matched to a gene: 7. This CDR3 contains 13 residues. Germline lookup yields CDR1 SQVTM and CDR2 ANQGSEA.

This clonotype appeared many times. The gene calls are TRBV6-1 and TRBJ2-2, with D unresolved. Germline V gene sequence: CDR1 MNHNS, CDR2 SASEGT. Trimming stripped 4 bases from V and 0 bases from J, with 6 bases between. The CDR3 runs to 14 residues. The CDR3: CASSVLANTGELFF. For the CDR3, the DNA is TGTGCCAGCAGTGTCCTGGCGAACACCGGGGAGCTGTTTTTT.

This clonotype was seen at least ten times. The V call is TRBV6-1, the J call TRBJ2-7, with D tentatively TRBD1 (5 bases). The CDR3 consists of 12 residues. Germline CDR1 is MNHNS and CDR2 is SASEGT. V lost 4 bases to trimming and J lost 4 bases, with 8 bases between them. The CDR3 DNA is TGTGCCAGCAGTGGACAGTCATACGAGCAGTACGTC. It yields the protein CASSGQSYEQYV.

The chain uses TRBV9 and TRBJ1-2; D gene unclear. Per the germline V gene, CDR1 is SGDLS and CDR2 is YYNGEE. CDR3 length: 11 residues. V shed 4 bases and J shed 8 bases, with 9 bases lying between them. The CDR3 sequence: CASSTPRGYTF. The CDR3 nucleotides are TGTGCCAGCAGCACCCCTAGAGGCTACACCTTC.